Listed here are 27 T cell receptor beta chains from one sample, sequenced in a study of PD-1 blockade in classical Hodgkin lymphoma. All the patients suffered relapse after autologous stem cell transplantation, and brentuximab vedotin exposure differed. Assay: immunoSEQ multiplex PCR; the TCRdb copy retains only in-frame clones and omits some. The sample yields about 50,000 clones, over 70% seen once. Here the sequenced sample was peripheral blood mononuclear cells (PBMCs), taken at baseline. The origin of the receptors is a human donor with classical Hodgkin lymphoma.

This clone has only a few counts. V usage is TRBV19 and J usage is TRBJ2-7; no definite D call. Germline CDR1 and CDR2: LNHDA and SQIVND (reference sequence). V lost 4 bases, J lost 4 bases, and 20 bases lay in between. CDR3 length equals 16 residues. CDR3 sequence reads: CASSSQFLSVGYEQYF. CDR3 nucleotides: TGTGCCAGTAGTAGCCAATTTCTGAGTGTAGGGTACGAGCAGTACTTC.

The V gene is TRBV11-2, the J gene TRBJ2-7, with a possible D match to TRBD1 (5 bases). Trimming removed 2 bases from V and 3 bases from J, with 14 bases in between. CDR1 and CDR2 from the germline V gene are SGHAT and FQNNGV. The CDR3 is 15 residues long. The CDR3: CASSLTSGLGYEQYF. In nucleotides, the CDR3 is TGTGCCAGCAGCTTAACATCAGGGCTGGGCTACGAGCAGTACTTC.

The chain employs TRBV28 and TRBJ2-1, with a tentative D call TRBD2 (7 bases). Germline CDR1 and CDR2: MDHEN and SYDVKM. With 4 bases removed from V and 5 bases from J, the gap between germline ends came to 15 bases. This CDR3 has 15 amino acids. CDR3 in amino acids: CASSSRGGPNNEQFF. The CDR3 coding sequence is TGTGCCAGCAGTTCCCGCGGGGGCCCGAACAATGAGCAGTTCTTC.

The chain is built from TRBV4-1 and TRBJ2-3, with D perhaps TRBD2 (6 bases). Germline CDR1 is MGHRA and CDR2 is YSYEKL. The V end was cut by 2 bases, the J end by 2 bases, with 14 bases between. This CDR3 region has 16 residues. Here the CDR3 reads CASSQFLGTYTDTQYF. CDR3 sequence (DNA): TGCGCCAGCAGCCAATTCCTGGGGACTTACACAGATACGCAGTATTTT.

This rearrangement joins TRBV28 to TRBJ2-1; tentative D call: TRBD1 (5 bases). Per the germline V gene, CDR1 is MDHEN and CDR2 is SYDVKM. Trimming removed 4 bases at V and 12 bases at J, with 16 bases between. The CDR3 extends over 13 amino acids. DNA for the CDR3: TGTGCCAGCAGTTCGGGCGGCCCTACAGGGCAGTTCTTC. Its translation: CASSSGGPTGQFF.

In its sample, this clone was seen a few times. The CDR3 DNA reads as TGTGCCAGCAGCTTAAACGGACAGACCTATGGCTACACCTTC. It encodes CASSLNGQTYGYTF. This chain joins TRBV11-2 and TRBJ1-2, with TRBD1 as a possible D gene (6 bases). The germline V and J ends were trimmed by 2 bases and 4 bases, with 11 bases remaining between them. Germline V gene sequence: CDR1 SGHAT, CDR2 FQNNGV. The CDR3 sequence is 14 residues long.

The chain combines TRBV19 with TRBJ1-3; unclear D gene. Per germline, CDR1 LNHDA and CDR2 SQIVND (reference sequence). This CDR3 has 14 amino acids. V was pared by 6 bases and J by 2 bases, with 11 bases between. CDR3 in DNA: TGTGCCAGTAGCCCCCAGTCTGCTGGAAACACCATATATTTT. As protein: CASSPQSAGNTIYF.

V gene TRBV27 combines with J gene TRBJ1-1; D is perhaps TRBD1 (5 bases). Germline CDR1 MNHEY, CDR2 SMNVEV (reference sequence). The length of the CDR3 is 14 residues. Trimming took 2 bases from V and 6 from J, leaving 13 bases between them. This chain's CDR3 is CASSLIRVGAEAFF. CDR3 DNA: TGTGCCAGCAGTTTAATCAGGGTTGGCGCTGAAGCTTTCTTT.

The chain combines TRBV5-1 with TRBJ2-3, with D hard to call. CDR1 is SGHRS, CDR2 YFSETQ, per germline. The ends were cut back, 3 bases at V and 1 base at J, with 12 bases in the middle. The CDR3 totals 15 residues. As DNA, the CDR3 is TGCGCCAGCAGCTCGGCTCCCCCGCGCACAGATACGCAGTATTTT. It yields the protein CASSSAPPRTDTQYF.

The chain has TRBV28 and TRBJ1-1; possibly TRBD1 for D (5 bases). In germline, CDR1 is MDHEN, CDR2 SYDVKM. CDR3 size: 15 residues. V lost 5 bases and J 4 bases, leaving 17 bases between the germline ends. The CDR3 sequence is CASSTLWAGTTEAFF. CDR3 DNA: TGTGCCAGCAGTACCCTGTGGGCAGGGACCACTGAAGCTTTCTTT.

This rearrangement joins TRBV5-1 to TRBJ2-1; D remains ambiguous. The germline V gene has CDR1 SGHRS and CDR2 YFSETQ. The ends were cut back, 2 bases at V and 4 bases at J, with 10 bases in the middle. The CDR3 is made up of 14 amino acids. The CDR3: CASSFYSSYNEQFF. In DNA form, the CDR3 reads TGCGCCAGCAGCTTCTACAGTTCTTACAATGAGCAGTTCTTC.

The rearrangement uses TRBV10-2 and TRBJ1-5; 9 bases agree with TRBD1. There are 16 residues in the CDR3. CDR1 is WSHSY, CDR2 SAAADI, per germline. V shed 4 bases, J shed 6 bases, and the junction held 10 bases outside the gene matches. CDR3 sequence reads: CASSGGGQGMSQPQHF. CDR3 nucleotides: TGCGCCAGCAGTGGGGGCGGACAGGGGATGAGTCAGCCCCAGCATTTT.

V and J are TRBV19 and TRBJ2-5, with D maybe TRBD2 (6 bases). V lost 5 bases to trimming and J lost 1 base, with 11 bases between them. This CDR3 has 14 amino acids. In germline, CDR1 is LNHDA, CDR2 SQIVND (reference sequence). In DNA form, the CDR3 reads TGTGCCAGTAGTTATCGGGGGTTCCAAGAGACCCAGTACTTC. It codes for CASSYRGFQETQYF.

The chain recombines TRBV2 with TRBJ1-4, with a possible D match to TRBD1 (6 bases). With 6 bases removed from V and 6 bases from J, the gap between germline ends came to 20 bases. Germline assignment: CDR1 SNHLY and CDR2 FYNNEI. The CDR3 is 16 amino acids. The CDR3 nucleotides read TGTGCCAGCAGCGTAACAGGGAAGCCAGAGGATGAAAAACTGTTTTTT. Protein product: CASSVTGKPEDEKLFF.

CDR3 loop: CSVGTGERGPLHF. CDR3 bases: TGCAGCGTTGGGACAGGGGAAAGGGGTCCCCTCCACTTT. The genes are TRBV29-1 and TRBJ1-6, with 9 bases that match TRBD1. CDR1 is SQVTM and CDR2 is ANQGSEA in the germline V gene. V lost 4 bases to trimming and J lost 13 bases; unmatched junction nucleotides: 8. The CDR3 spans 13 residues.

The chain uses TRBV2 and TRBJ2-3, with D hard to call. CDR1 is SNHLY and CDR2 is FYNNEI in the germline V gene. With 0 bases removed from V and 8 bases from J, the gap between germline ends came to 12 bases. The CDR3 totals 14 residues. The CDR3 sequence: CASSEAAPISTQYF. CDR3 coding DNA: TGTGCCAGCAGTGAAGCAGCGCCAATCTCTACGCAGTATTTT.

The genes are TRBV5-4 and TRBJ2-7; 10 positions agree with TRBD1. Trimming removed 3 bases from V and 7 bases from J; junction bases left unmatched: 10. The CDR3 runs to 15 residues. Per germline, CDR1 SGHNT and CDR2 YYREEE (reference sequence). The CDR3 protein is CASSSTGTGAREQYF. Here the CDR3 DNA reads TGTGCCAGCAGCTCGACCGGGACAGGGGCGAGGGAGCAGTACTTC.

V gene TRBV6-4 combines with J gene TRBJ2-6; 7 bases are shared with TRBD1. With 6 bases clipped from V and 2 bases from J, the junction kept 7 bases outside the gene matches. Germline V gene lookup returns CDR1 MRHNA and CDR2 SNTAGT. The CDR3 is 16 residues long. CDR3 sequence reads: CASSPDRVAGANVLTF. As DNA, the CDR3 is TGTGCCAGCAGCCCCGACAGGGTCGCTGGGGCCAACGTCCTGACTTTC.

The chain joins TRBV9 to TRBJ2-5, with D possibly TRBD1 on 5 matching bases. The CDR3 loop spans 15 amino acids. V lost 1 base to trimming and J lost 4 bases, with 14 bases between them. Germline CDR1 SGDLS, CDR2 YYNGEE. The CDR3: CASSVHEQGSETQYF. In nucleotides, the CDR3 is TGTGCCAGCAGCGTACACGAGCAGGGATCAGAGACCCAGTACTTC. The full variable domain, completed using reference TRBV9 and TRBJ2-5, is DSGVTQTPKHLITATGQRVTLRCSPRSGDLSVYWYQQSLDQGLQFLIQYYNGEERAKGNILERFSAQQFPDLHSELNLSSLELGDSALYFCASSVHEQGSETQYFGPGTRLLVL.

The chain has TRBV19 and TRBJ2-4, with D unclear. This CDR3 comprises 15 residues. CDR1 is LNHDA and CDR2 is SQIVND in the germline V gene (reference sequence). Trimming took 5 bases from V and 10 from J, leaving 21 bases between them. The CDR3 DNA sequence: TGTGCCAGTAGTTCCGGCCTGGTCGTAGGTGGGATTCAGTACTTC. It encodes CASSSGLVVGGIQYF. The variable domain in full, completed from reference TRBV19 and TRBJ2-4, reads DGGITQSPKYLFRKEGQNVTLSCEQNLNHDAMYWYRQDPGQGLRLIYYSQIVNDFQKGDIAEGYSVSREKKESFPLTVTSAQKNPTAFYLCASSSGLVVGGIQYFGAGTRLSVL.

The genes are TRBV9 and TRBJ1-1; D not resolved. The V end lost 4 bases, the J end lost 0 bases, and 7 bases lay between the germline ends. Per the germline V gene, CDR1 is SGDLS and CDR2 is YYNGEE. This CDR3 is built from 13 residues. The CDR3 is CASSPLLNTEAFF. The CDR3 nucleotides are TGTGCCAGCAGCCCTCTACTGAACACTGAAGCTTTCTTT.

The CDR3 region has the DNA TGCGCCAGCAGCTCCGGGACAGGGGCCTTCTCTGGGGCCAACGTCCTGACTTTC. This encodes CASSSGTGAFSGANVLTF. The chain recombines TRBV5-1 with TRBJ2-6, with 10 bases identical to TRBD1. The J segment lost 0 bases and the V segment lost 3 bases, leaving 6 bases of the junction unmatched. Germline V gives CDR1 SGHRS, CDR2 YFSETQ. This CDR3 is built from 18 residues.

This chain uses TRBV6-5 with TRBJ1-1; 12 nucleotides align to TRBD1. CDR3 length: 16 residues. V shed 4 bases, J shed 5 bases, and the junction held 8 bases outside the gene matches. Germline V gene sequence: CDR1 MNHEY, CDR2 SVGAGI. CDR3 residues: CASSSGTGGAKTEAFF. As DNA, the CDR3 is TGTGCCAGCAGTTCTGGGACAGGGGGCGCGAAAACTGAAGCTTTCTTT.

This clone has only a few counts. This chain uses TRBV6-1 with TRBJ2-1; D is perhaps TRBD2 (5 bases). Germline-derived CDR1 and CDR2 are MNHNS and SASEGT. This CDR3 comprises 14 residues. V lost 4 bases to trimming and J lost 0 bases, with 7 bases between them. CDR3 nucleotides: TGTGCCAGCAGTGTTGGGAGCTCCTACAATGAGCAGTTCTTC. Translation: CASSVGSSYNEQFF.

The chain carries TRBV9 and TRBJ1-2; D gene uncertain. Germline V lookup: CDR1 SGDLS, CDR2 YYNGEE. The CDR3 runs 16 residues. V dropped 0 bases and J dropped 3 bases, with 15 bases sitting between them. The CDR3 here is CASSVGQSELDYGYTF. The CDR3 DNA reads as TGTGCCAGCAGCGTAGGGCAGTCTGAACTCGACTATGGCTACACCTTC.

This clone was seen a handful of times. The J gene is TRBJ1-2, the V gene TRBV19, with D hard to call. The germline CDR1 and CDR2 sequences are LNHDA and SQIVND (reference sequence). V lost 4 bases and J lost 4, with 7 bases in between. The CDR3 is 12 residues long. In DNA, the CDR3 is TGTGCCAGTAGTAGAGAAACCTATGGCTACACCTTC. Amino acids: CASSRETYGYTF.

V gene TRBV29-1 combines with J gene TRBJ2-7; D might be TRBD1 or TRBD2, each matching 5 bases. Trimming took off 5 bases at V and 0 bases at J, with 17 bases between the two ends. Germline assignment: CDR1 SQVTM and CDR2 ANQGSEA. This CDR3 comprises 15 residues. DNA of the CDR3: TGCAGCGTTTTAAAAGTAGGGGCGGGCTCCTACGAGCAGTACTTC. Amino acids: CSVLKVGAGSYEQYF.